Detailed here is one T cell receptor (beta chain). Its antigen remains unknown. Time point: week 5, during vaccination. What each vaccine dose contained was 300 ug of mutant IDH1 20-mer peptide, accompanied by topical imiquimod. These data originate in a study of a mutant IDH1 vaccine in newly diagnosed glioma. Across the whole study: Vaccine dosing followed radiotherapy by 4-6 weeks, or accompanied temozolomide cycles. Before enrollment, patients got radiotherapy alone, temozolomide alone, or mostly the combination.

Findings and caveats of the study: Variations in leading peripheral T cell clonotypes appeared to have no connection with pseudoprogression. Altogether, approximately 93% of patients exhibited vaccine-induced immune responses.

The CDR3 runs to 15 residues. V dropped 1 base and J dropped 2; count of bases not matched to a gene: 1. Germline CDR1 MNHNY, CDR2 SVGAGI (reference sequence). Method: immunoSEQ multiplex PCR; TCRdb's copy keeps in-frame clones and lacks some. The sample carries roughly 51,000 clones, about 80% recorded once. The sample in question was PBMCs, obtained from a glioma patient whose treatment included an IDH1 peptide vaccine. This clonotype originated in a man younger than 45 with glioma. The gene calls are TRBV6-6 and TRBJ2-3; 9 bases agree with TRBD2. In nucleotides, the CDR3 is TGTGCCAGCAGTTACTTAGCGGGGGCCACAGATACGCAGTATTTT. This sequence encodes CASSYLAGATDTQYF.